The present TCR beta chain was sequenced within a study of graft-versus-host responses after intestinal transplantation. Overall study findings and caveats: Across patients carrying graft-donor T cell macrochimerism, allografts held high graft-versus-host to host-versus-graft clonal ratios.

Concerning this clone: Antigen unknown.

The CDR3 totals 14 residues. TCRdb's copy holds only in-frame clones and misses some; the assay was immunoSEQ multiplex PCR. The sample has about 80,000 clones, about nine tenths seen once. This sequence was found in a human patient who received an intestinal transplant, so some T cells may come from the graft donor. The V gene is TRBV21-1, the J gene TRBJ2-1. TRBV21-1 is noted as a pseudogene. Sample: PBMCs, taken 98 days after intestinal transplantation. The CDR3 spells CASSKRSPYNEQFF. The CDR3 nucleotides read TGTGCCAGCAGCAAAAGGTCCCCTTACAATGAGCAGTTCTTC.